The rows below give T cell receptor beta chains drawn from one sample of a study of T cells in narcolepsy. Only in-frame clones appear in the TCRdb table, and some are missing; sequencing was by immunoSEQ multiplex PCR. The sample shows some 37,000 clones, around 85% of them seen only once. Sequenced material: CD45RA- memory CD4+ T cells from PBMCs. All receptors derive from a human donor with narcolepsy. CDR3s include the opening cysteine and the closing phenylalanine or tryptophan. Fields, in order: D gene, V gene, clone size, J gene, CDR3 protein, CDR3 DNA. The D gene is left open where the match is weak. Size tells how often a clone was seen (once, few, many) or the class of an expanded clone, and some rows leave it out.

D: TRBD1
V: TRBV19
size: -
J: TRBJ1-6
CDR3: CASSPIQGSYNSPLHF
DNA: TGTGCCAGTAGTCCGATACAGGGGTCCTATAATTCACCCCTCCACTTT

D: TRBD1
V: TRBV19
size: -
J: TRBJ1-6
CDR3: CASSRDSPYDSPLHF
DNA: TGTGCCAGTAGTAGGGACAGCCCTTACGATTCACCCCTCCACTTT

D: -
V: TRBV6-1
size: few
J: TRBJ1-5
CDR3: CASSDTSSNQPQHF
DNA: TGTGCCAGCAGTGACACAAGTAGCAATCAGCCCCAGCATTTT

D: TRBD2
V: TRBV10-3
size: -
J: TRBJ2-1
CDR3: CATGLAGANEQFF
DNA: TGTGCCACGGGACTAGCGGGGGCAAATGAGCAGTTCTTC

D: TRBD1
V: TRBV5-1
size: -
J: TRBJ2-5
CDR3: CASSLVGTGTGFSQETQYF
DNA: TGCGCCAGCAGCTTGGTCGGGACCGGGACAGGGTTCTCCCAAGAGACCCAGTACTTC

D: -
V: TRBV5-1
size: -
J: TRBJ2-3
CDR3: CASSGGGRADTQYF
DNA: TGCGCCAGCAGCGGTGGGGGCCGGGCAGATACGCAGTATTTT

D: -
V: TRBV19
size: -
J: TRBJ2-7
CDR3: CASSSTSTAAYEQYF
DNA: TGTGCCAGTAGCTCTACGTCGACAGCGGCCTACGAGCAGTACTTC

D: -
V: TRBV6-6
size: few
J: TRBJ2-7
CDR3: CASGRDEQYF
DNA: TGTGCCAGCGGCAGGGACGAGCAGTACTTC

D: TRBD1
V: TRBV25-1
size: -
J: TRBJ1-2
CDR3: CASIRTGEGYTF
DNA: TGTGCCAGCATCCGGACAGGGGAAGGCTACACCTTC

D: -
V: TRBV9
size: once
J: TRBJ2-5
CDR3: CASSQTPGSPPETQYF
DNA: TGTGCCAGCAGCCAAACCCCAGGTTCGCCTCCAGAGACCCAGTACTTC

D: -
V: TRBV2
size: -
J: TRBJ1-1
CDR3: CASSGYSEAFF
DNA: TGTGCCAGCAGTGGGTACAGTGAAGCTTTCTTT

D: -
V: TRBV25-1
size: -
J: TRBJ2-3
CDR3: CASSRTESGDTQYF
DNA: TGTGCCAGCAGCCGGACCGAAAGCGGGGATACGCAGTATTTT

D: TRBD2
V: TRBV15
size: -
J: TRBJ2-2
CDR3: CATVGNSPSTGGGELFF
DNA: TGTGCCACGGTGGGGAATAGCCCCTCTACGGGAGGCGGGGAGCTGTTTTTT

D: -
V: TRBV19
size: few
J: TRBJ1-2
CDR3: CASSFSYGYTF
DNA: TGTGCCAGTAGTTTTAGCTATGGCTACACCTTC

D: -
V: TRBV10-3
size: -
J: TRBJ2-7
CDR3: CAIRSGISTYEQYF
DNA: TGTGCCATCAGGAGTGGCATTAGCACCTACGAGCAGTACTTC

D: -
V: TRBV30
size: -
J: TRBJ2-2
CDR3: CAWSQNTGELFF
DNA: TGTGCCTGGAGCCAAAACACCGGGGAGCTGTTTTTT

D: -
V: TRBV18
size: once
J: TRBJ2-1
CDR3: CASSPWAGGEQFF
DNA: TGTGCCAGCTCACCATGGGCGGGTGGTGAGCAGTTCTTC

D: TRBD2
V: TRBV5-6
size: once
J: TRBJ2-7
CDR3: CASSYRTSGGDEQYF
DNA: TGTGCCAGCAGCTACCGGACTAGCGGGGGGGACGAGCAGTACTTC

D: -
V: TRBV7-3
size: -
J: TRBJ2-5
CDR3: CASSLTLRSDRQETQYF
DNA: TGTGCCAGCAGCTTAACGTTACGTTCTGACAGACAAGAGACCCAGTACTTC

D: -
V: TRBV6-5
size: few
J: TRBJ1-2
CDR3: CATSQRSGPTGGYTF
DNA: TGTGCCACCTCTCAGCGCTCAGGACCAACCGGGGGCTACACCTTC

D: -
V: TRBV2
size: -
J: TRBJ1-2
CDR3: CASSIRDNYGYTF
DNA: TGTGCCAGCAGTATCCGGGACAACTATGGCTACACCTTC

D: TRBD2
V: TRBV9
size: -
J: TRBJ2-3
CDR3: CASSEPSAGGGVDTQYF
DNA: TGTGCCAGCAGCGAGCCCTCAGCGGGCGGGGGGGTGGATACGCAGTATTTT

D: -
V: TRBV6-5
size: -
J: TRBJ1-6
CDR3: CASSPEGDSPLHF
DNA: TGTGCCAGCAGTCCGGAGGGGGATTCACCCCTCCACTTT

D: TRBD1
V: TRBV9
size: -
J: TRBJ2-2
CDR3: CASSVEPLRDRGQGELFF
DNA: TGTGCCAGCAGCGTAGAGCCCCTCCGGGACAGGGGCCAGGGGGAGCTGTTTTTT